This T cell receptor beta chain is drawn from a study of cytomegalovirus exposure and HLA in healthy donors. Overall study findings and caveats: CMV serostatus alone was available as immune exposure information. Reported findings show TCR beta sequences accurately forecast HLA-A and HLA-B alleles in most subjects. Among the sequence variants, a highly shared cluster was likely an artifact of sequencing. Per published reports, the classifier diagnosed cytomegalovirus status with high specificity and sensitivity.

Note on this clone: Its antigen is still unknown.

13 Jbeta primers and 60 Vbeta primers were used for the PCR. Data came from immunoSEQ multiplex PCR; TCRdb stores just in-frame clones and leaves some out. The table lists 50,000 to 80,000 clones. This receptor was taken from a woman in her late teens or twenties in good health and CMV-seronegative. The source material was PBMCs.

DNA for the CDR3: TGTGCCAGCAGTGACGCGACAGGGGCTGGCTACACCTTC. This codes for CASSDATGAGYTF. The chain combines TRBV6-5 with TRBJ1-2, with 8 bases that match TRBD1. The V gene end was trimmed by 5 bases and the J gene end by 7 bases; junction bases not matched to a gene: 6. CDR1 is MNHEY and CDR2 is SVGAGI in the germline V gene. This CDR3 is 13 amino acids long.